This T cell receptor (beta chain) is drawn from a study of cytomegalovirus exposure and HLA in healthy donors. Looking at the study overall: Earlier findings included some 100 million unique TCR beta sequences obtained from 150 million to 200 million T cells.

The CDR3 sequence is 13 residues long. Per germline, CDR1 PRHDT and CDR2 FYEKMQ (reference sequence). The V end was cut by 5 bases, the J end by 4 bases, with 12 bases between. PCR primers comprised 60 Vbeta and 13 Jbeta primers. Sequenced by immunoSEQ multiplex PCR; TCRdb stores in-frame clones only, minus some. The sample data list around 97,000 clones. The sequence derives from a man in his forties in good health and CMV-seronegative. The chain recombines TRBV13 with TRBJ2-7; a weak D match, TRBD2 (5 bases). The material sequenced was PBMCs. In DNA, the CDR3 is TGTGCCAGCAGCCAAAGCAGAGGGTACGAGCAGTACTTC. Protein product: CASSQSRGYEQYF.